This TCR beta chain came from a study of control samples from healthy donors and cancer patients. Germline V lookup: CDR1 SGHTA, CDR2 FQGNSA. The V gene lost 0 bases and the J gene lost 4 bases, with 6 bases spanning the gap. CDR3 length: 13 residues. The assay was immunoSEQ multiplex PCR, and TCRdb's table has in-frame clones only and misses some. In the table there are some 100,000 clones, roughly 84% of which are singletons. This clonotype originated in a woman between 45 and 65 years old in good health. Sequenced sample: blood. The chain carries TRBV7-2 and TRBJ1-2; unclear D gene. DNA for the CDR3: TGTGCCAGCAGCTTAGCTGGCGTCTATGGCTACACCTTC. Translation: CASSLAGVYGYTF.